A selection of T cell receptor beta chains follows, all from one sample in a study of early T cells in non-severe SARS-CoV-2 infection. Each CDR3 protein gets one entry after TCRdb re-called the 5' RACE reads with MiXCR. The data show 80,000 to 95,000 distinct CDR3 sequences, about 14% seen once. The sequenced sample was whole blood. The origin of the receptors is an adult who was a healthcare worker with PCR-confirmed SARS-CoV-2 infection or an uninfected control (not recorded which). Each CDR3 is given with its conserved first and last residue. D genes are given only for firm matches. The size field is filled for only some rows; it gives once, few, many or a size class.

>TRBD2|TRBJ2-3|.|TRBV28|16
CASSSLAGASTDTQYF
TGTGCCAGCAGTTCACTAGCGGGGGCTAGCACAGATACGCAGTATTTT
>.|TRBJ1-3|many|TRBV5-1|18
CASSPPGGGRTPGNTIYF
TGCGCCAGCAGTCCCCCCGGGGGGGGACGGACCCCTGGAAACACCATATATTTT
>.|TRBJ2-7|few|TRBV7-2|15
CASSQTPGANYEQYF
TGTGCCAGCAGCCAGACCCCCGGCGCTAACTACGAGCAGTACTTC
>.|TRBJ2-3|few|TRBV29-1|14
CSVVDQLSTDTQYF
TGCAGCGTTGTTGATCAACTTTCCACAGATACGCAGTATTTT
>.|TRBJ1-4|few|TRBV6-2/TRBV6-3|20
CASSYSPPGGRTRGNEKLFF
TGTGCCAGCAGTTATTCCCCTCCGGGAGGGCGCACTCGGGGTAATGAAAAACTGTTTTTT
>.|TRBJ1-5|few|TRBV6-6|14
CASSYRTERQPQHF
TGTGCCAGCAGTTACCGGACAGAGCGCCAGCCCCAGCATTTT
>.|TRBJ1-1|many|TRBV20-1|13
CSVIAAGGLRAFF
TGCAGTGTCATAGCCGCGGGCGGACTTCGAGCTTTCTTT
>.|TRBJ1-1|.|TRBV18|11
CASWGNIEAFF
TGTGCCAGCTGGGGGAACATTGAAGCTTTCTTT
>TRBD1|TRBJ1-3|few|TRBV7-2|14
CASSLVTGGNTIYF
TGTGCCAGCAGCTTAGTGACAGGGGGCAACACCATATATTTT
>.|TRBJ1-2|.|TRBV7-6|16
CASSGVYTGNNYGYTF
TGTGCCAGCAGCGGAGTATATACAGGGAATAACTATGGCTACACCTTC
>.|TRBJ2-7|many|TRBV7-2|13
CASSLIRSYEQYF
TGTGCCAGCAGCTTAATCAGGTCCTACGAGCAGTACTTC
>.|TRBJ2-6|few|TRBV5-1|21
CASSFIGVRHRTDSGANVLTF
TGCGCCAGCAGCTTCATAGGGGTCAGACACCGTACAGATTCTGGGGCCAACGTCCTGACTTTC
>TRBD2|TRBJ2-3|.|TRBV3-1|15
CASRAGTSERDTQYF
TGTGCCAGCAGGGCAGGGACTAGCGAAAGAGATACGCAGTATTTT
>.|TRBJ2-3|.|TRBV7-9|12
CASSLETDTQYF
TGTGCCAGCAGCTTAGAGACAGATACGCAGTATTTT
>.|TRBJ1-1|many|TRBV2|14
CASMMAPQNTEAFF
TGTGCCAGCATGATGGCACCCCAGAACACTGAAGCTTTCTTT
>TRBD1|TRBJ1-1|many|TRBV27|13
CASSGQGATEAFF
TGTGCCAGCAGCGGACAGGGCGCGACTGAAGCTTTCTTT
>TRBD2|TRBJ2-1|.|TRBV6-6|14
CASSSSGGNNEQFF
TGTGCCAGCAGTTCTAGCGGGGGGAACAATGAGCAGTTCTTC
>TRBD1|TRBJ2-7|many|TRBV20-1|15
CSARVPGQESYEQYF
TGCAGTGCTAGAGTCCCGGGACAGGAATCCTACGAGCAGTACTTC
>.|TRBJ2-2|.|TRBV5-1|14
CASSRGGYTGELFF
TGCGCCAGCAGCCGGGGTGGTTACACCGGGGAGCTGTTTTTT
>TRBD1|TRBJ2-1|many|TRBV13|17
CASSHLPGQALYNEQFF
TGTGCCAGCAGCCATCTTCCGGGACAGGCCCTCTACAATGAGCAGTTCTTC
>TRBD2|TRBJ2-7|few|TRBV7-3|16
CASSLGLAGGTSEQYF
TGTGCCAGCAGCTTAGGACTAGCGGGGGGTACAAGCGAGCAGTACTTC
>TRBD2|TRBJ2-1|few|TRBV11-1|17
CASSPGSGGAFYNEQFF
TGTGCCAGCAGCCCTGGAAGCGGGGGGGCTTTCTACAATGAGCAGTTCTTC
>.|TRBJ1-2|.|TRBV28|19
CASSFPRVTGELGSYGYTF
TGTGCCAGCAGTTTCCCCCGAGTTACCGGGGAGTTGGGGAGCTATGGCTACACCTTC
>.|TRBJ2-3|.|TRBV7-2|11
CASSLVSTQYF
TGTGCCAGCAGCTTAGTCAGTACGCAGTATTTT
>.|TRBJ1-2|few|TRBV10-1|14
CASSPTGLLYGYTF
TGCGCCAGCAGCCCAACCGGGTTACTCTATGGCTACACCTTC
>TRBD2|TRBJ2-3|.|TRBV6-6|17
CASSYSGTSGFTDTQYF
TGTGCCAGCAGTTACTCTGGGACTAGCGGCTTCACAGATACGCAGTATTTT
>.|TRBJ2-2|.|TRBV29-1|14
CSAGQGIRTGELFF
TGCAGCGCGGGGCAGGGAATTCGGACCGGGGAGCTGTTTTTT
>TRBD1|TRBJ2-7|many|TRBV11-2|18
CASSLRNLLGQEEYEQYF
TGTGCCAGCAGCCTCCGCAATCTCCTGGGACAGGAGGAATACGAGCAGTACTTC
>.|TRBJ1-5|.|TRBV5-6|17
CASSLSPYEARNQPQHF
TGTGCCAGCAGCTTGTCCCCCTACGAGGCGCGCAATCAGCCCCAGCATTTT
>TRBD1|TRBJ2-5|few|TRBV20-1|14
CSVPPPGQQETQYF
TGCAGTGTCCCTCCGCCGGGACAGCAAGAGACCCAGTACTTC
>TRBD1|TRBJ1-2|many|TRBV5-1|15
CASSFSDRVPYGYTF
TGCGCCAGCAGCTTCTCCGACAGGGTTCCTTATGGCTACACCTTC
>TRBD2|TRBJ2-7|.|TRBV27|15
CASTSYSRGTYEQYF
TGTGCCAGCACCTCCTACTCGCGGGGGACCTACGAGCAGTACTTC
>TRBD1|TRBJ2-1|many|TRBV6-2/TRBV6-3|18
CASSLYRGPAGIYNEQFF
TGTGCCAGCAGTTTATACAGGGGGCCAGCAGGAATCTACAATGAGCAGTTCTTC
>TRBD1|TRBJ1-2|.|TRBV6-2/TRBV6-3|14
CASSYSKTGYGYTF
TGTGCCAGCAGTTACTCCAAGACAGGGTATGGCTACACCTTC
>.|TRBJ2-7|many|TRBV28|14
CASRDRAYSYEQYF
TGTGCCAGCAGGGACAGAGCCTACTCCTACGAGCAGTACTTC
>.|TRBJ1-1|.|TRBV6-5|13
CASSYSRDTEAFF
TGTGCCAGCAGTTACTCTAGGGACACGGAAGCTTTCTTT
>TRBD2|TRBJ2-5|.|TRBV20-1|11
CSALAGGTAYF
TGCAGTGCTCTAGCGGGGGGGACGGCATACTTC
>TRBD1|TRBJ1-6|many|TRBV6-5|15
CASNLRGTGNFPLHF
TGTGCCAGCAACCTACGAGGGACAGGGAACTTCCCCCTCCACTTT
>TRBD1|TRBJ2-7|many|TRBV5-6|12
CASSQDRYEQYF
TGTGCCAGCAGCCAGGACAGGTACGAGCAGTACTTC
>.|TRBJ1-1|few|TRBV2|13
CATQFQLNTEAFF
TGTGCCACTCAATTCCAGCTGAACACTGAAGCTTTCTTT
>.|TRBJ1-1|.|TRBV11-1|13
CASSLVGRPQAFF
TGTGCCAGCAGCTTAGTTGGCAGACCACAAGCTTTCTTT
>.|TRBJ2-1|.|TRBV29-1|11
CSALIVAEQFF
TGCAGCGCCCTTATTGTGGCTGAGCAGTTCTTC
>.|TRBJ2-7|few|TRBV5-4|13
CASSLDVSQQQYF
TGTGCCAGCAGCTTGGATGTCTCCCAGCAGCAGTACTTC
>TRBD2|TRBJ2-5|.|TRBV28|16
CASSLGTSGGLETQYF
TGTGCCAGCAGCCTGGGGACTAGCGGGGGGCTTGAGACCCAGTACTTC
>.|TRBJ2-5|.|TRBV5-1|14
CASSLGTAQETQYF
TGCGCCAGCAGCCTGGGCACCGCCCAAGAGACCCAGTACTTC
>.|TRBJ1-2|many|TRBV7-2|15
CASSPDRGGLYYSTF
TGTGCCAGCAGCCCGGACCGGGGTGGGCTCTATTACTCCACCTTC
>TRBD2|TRBJ2-2|.|TRBV3-1|18
CASSQDIAGGANTGELFF
TGTGCCAGCAGCCAAGATATAGCGGGGGGCGCGAACACCGGGGAGCTGTTTTTT
>.|TRBJ2-6|.|TRBV28|15
CASSLHRVGANVLTF
TGTGCCAGTTCTCTCCACAGGGTGGGGGCCAACGTCCTGACTTTC
>.|TRBJ2-5|few|TRBV18|14
CASSLRTDQETQYF
TGTGCCAGCTCACTGAGGACTGATCAAGAGACCCAGTACTTC
>.|TRBJ2-1|.|TRBV3-1|14
CASSQGVPGDEQFF
TGTGCCAGCAGCCAGGGGGTCCCAGGTGATGAGCAGTTCTTC
>.|TRBJ1-5|many|TRBV6-2/TRBV6-3|18
CASSNPGDGGVSNQPQHF
TGTGCCAGCAGTAACCCAGGGGACGGGGGAGTAAGCAATCAGCCCCAGCATTTT
>.|TRBJ1-3|.|TRBV11-2|12
CASSPQGNTIYF
TGTGCCAGCAGCCCGCAGGGGAACACCATATATTTT
>TRBD1|TRBJ2-7|.|TRBV11-2|15
CASSSGTGTSYEQYF
TGTGCCAGCAGCTCCGGGACAGGGACCTCCTACGAGCAGTACTTC
>.|TRBJ1-2|.|TRBV7-2|12
CASSELGGGYTF
TGTGCCAGCAGTGAATTAGGAGGCGGCTACACCTTC
>TRBD2|TRBJ2-1|.|TRBV30|16
CAWTSREGRNYNEQFF
TGTGCCTGGACGTCCCGGGAGGGGCGAAATTACAATGAGCAGTTCTTC